This TCR beta chain was recovered during a study of blood T cell repertoires in COVID-19. For the study at large: COVID-19 samples collected from the United States, Italy and Spain covered acute and convalescent phases. Nucleic acid was either cDNA or gDNA, and it came from T cells, B-cell-depleted T cells, or PBMCs.

How the authors handled the data: From reference gene primer amplification, estimates of nucleated cell counts were derived. Measured with immunoSEQ multiplex PCR; TCRdb has only the in-frame clones, and not every one. That table is the source of V, J and clone size, and D and trimming were worked out from the DNA. The table includes 60,000 to 70,000 clones, 65% to 85% detected once. From germline, CDR1 is SSHAT and CDR2 FNYEAQ (reference sequence). The CDR3 has 16 amino acids. Trimming took 7 bases from V and 6 from J, leaving 19 bases between them. The sequence was collected from a woman in her sixties or seventies with acute or convalescent COVID-19. This chain joins TRBV7-7 and TRBJ1-6, with D maybe TRBD1 (5 bases). Sequenced sample: peripheral blood. CDR3 residues: CASTPPPGGGNSPLHF. The CDR3 nucleotides are TGTGCCAGCACCCCTCCCCCGGGGGGTGGTAATTCACCCCTCCACTTT.